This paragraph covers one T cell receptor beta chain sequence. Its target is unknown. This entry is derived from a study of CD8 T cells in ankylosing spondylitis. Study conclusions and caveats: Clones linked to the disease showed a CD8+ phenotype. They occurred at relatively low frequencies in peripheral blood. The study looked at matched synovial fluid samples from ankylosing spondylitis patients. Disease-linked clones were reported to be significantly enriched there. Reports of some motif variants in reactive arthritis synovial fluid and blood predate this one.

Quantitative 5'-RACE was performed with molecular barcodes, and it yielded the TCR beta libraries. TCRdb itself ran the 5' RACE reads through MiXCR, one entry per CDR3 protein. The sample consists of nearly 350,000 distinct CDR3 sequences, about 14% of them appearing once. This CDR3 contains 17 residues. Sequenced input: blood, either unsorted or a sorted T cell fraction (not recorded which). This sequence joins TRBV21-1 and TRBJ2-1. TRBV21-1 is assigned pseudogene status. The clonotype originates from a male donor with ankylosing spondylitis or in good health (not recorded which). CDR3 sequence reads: CASSIPNQGLLRNEQFF. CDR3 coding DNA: TGTGCCAGCAGCATCCCCAATCAGGGGCTACTACGCAATGAGCAGTTCTTC.